The clone carrying this T cell receptor (beta chain) was picked up many times. What it binds is unknown. The source of the sample is a study of T cells in Graves' hyperthyroidism and ophthalmopathy. Trimming removed 1 base from V and 7 bases from J, with 10 bases in between. Germline V CDR1 and CDR2: LGHDT, YNNKEL (reference sequence). The CDR3 runs 13 residues. Amplification targeted TCR beta CDR3 regions from RNA transcripts. Researchers ran a first-round RT-PCR on the TCR CDR3 using the HTBI primer set. TCRdb re-called the multiplex PCR reads through MiXCR, storing one row per CDR3 protein. The sample yields roughly 180,000 distinct CDR3 sequences, about a tenth seen once. Study-wide points: Blood also carried most thyroid clonotypes expanded above 0.001.

The rearrangement joins TRBV3-1 to TRBJ1-2; the D is unclear. The sequenced sample was blood. This clonotype was sampled from a woman aged 18-35 years with Graves' hyperthyroidism that later progressed to Graves' ophthalmopathy. CDR3 in amino acids: CASSQAPQSGYTF. CDR3 nucleotide sequence: TGTGCCAGCAGCCAAGCACCCCAGAGTGGCTACACCTTC.